Shown below are 28 T cell receptor beta chains from a single sample sequenced in a study of T cell responses to AZD1222 COVID-19 vaccine. Produced via immunoSEQ multiplex PCR; TCRdb's table is partial and in-frame only. Of tens of thousands of clones listed, around 90% are singletons. This material consisted of peripheral blood, taken 28 days after the second AZD1222 dose. The receptors were sampled from an adult who received the AZD1222 COVID-19 vaccine.

The rearrangement uses TRBV19 and TRBJ2-2; D is unresolved. Per germline, CDR1 LNHDA and CDR2 SQIVND (reference sequence). With 1 base removed from V and 9 bases from J, the gap between germline ends came to 9 bases. CDR3 length: 13 residues. DNA of the CDR3: TGTGCCAGTAGTATAGGAGCGAGAAGGGAGCTGTTTTTT. Its protein is CASSIGARRELFF.

This clone was seen once. The V and J genes are TRBV5-6 and TRBJ1-2; D is perhaps TRBD1 (5 bases). The CDR3 totals 14 residues. Germline values: CDR1 SGHDT, CDR2 YYEEEE. Trimming left V 8 bases short and J 2 bases short, with 16 bases between. The CDR3 region has the DNA TGTGCCAGTAGGAATCAGGGCGGCAACTATGGCTACACCTTC. This gives the protein CASRNQGGNYGYTF.

The chain couples TRBV29-1 to TRBJ1-4; D is unclear. Germline lookup yields CDR1 SQVTM and CDR2 ANQGSEA. The CDR3 is 15 amino acids. Trimming shortened V by 1 base and J by 0 bases, and 9 bases separated the two germline ends. CDR3 sequence: CSVEGSSSTNEKLFF. The CDR3 DNA reads as TGCAGCGTTGAAGGGTCGTCCTCAACTAATGAAAAACTGTTTTTT.

This clone was found once. This chain joins TRBV30 and TRBJ1-5; 10 bases agree with TRBD1. Germline V lookup: CDR1 GTSNPN, CDR2 SVGIG (reference sequence). The V gene end was trimmed by 2 bases and the J gene end by 4 bases; junction bases not matched to a gene: 8. The CDR3 extends over 16 amino acids. This CDR3 is CAWSTGQGVGNQPQHF. CDR3 DNA: TGTGCCTGGAGTACCGGACAGGGGGTTGGGAATCAGCCCCAGCATTTT.

The table lists this clone with a count of one. The chain carries TRBV13 and TRBJ2-3; 8 bases match TRBD1. There are 15 residues in the CDR3. The junction had 7 bases not matched to a gene; V was cut back by 3 bases and J by 5 bases. Germline values: CDR1 PRHDT, CDR2 FYEKMQ (reference sequence). Here the CDR3 reads CASSFQGAIIDTQYF. The DNA for the CDR3 is TGTGCCAGCAGCTTTCAGGGGGCGATCATAGATACGCAGTATTTT.

This chain connects TRBV4-1 to TRBJ1-1; 7 bases are a match to TRBD1. The CDR3 contains 15 residues. With V trimmed by 5 bases and J by 1 base, 7 bases remained unmatched. In germline, CDR1 is MGHRA, CDR2 YSYEKL. CDR3: CASSNLTGRNTEAFF. The CDR3 nucleotides read TGCGCCAGCAGCAATCTGACAGGGAGGAACACTGAAGCTTTCTTT.

V gene TRBV6-4 combines with J gene TRBJ1-1; D not resolved. Trimming shortened V by 4 bases and J by 6 bases, and 12 bases separated the two germline ends. CDR3 length: 13 residues. CDR1 and CDR2 (germline): MRHNA, SNTAGT. The CDR3 sequence: CASSGEGSAEAFF. The CDR3 nucleotides read TGTGCCAGCAGTGGCGAGGGCTCCGCTGAAGCTTTCTTT.

The chain is built from TRBV21-1 and TRBJ1-5. TRBV21-1 is classified as a pseudogene. This CDR3 comprises 19 residues. Written as DNA, the CDR3 is TGTGCCAGCAGCAAAAGGACCGTTCTAGGTTCCAGACTGAATCAGCCCCAGCATTTT. Its protein is CASSKRTVLGSRLNQPQHF.

The CDR3 spells CASSPRDRVVVGVEQYF. The CDR3 DNA sequence: TGTGCCAGCTCACCTCGGGACAGGGTAGTAGTCGGGGTCGAGCAGTACTTC. The chain uses TRBV18 and TRBJ2-7, with 9 bases that match TRBD1. The J segment lost 6 bases and the V segment lost 3 bases, leaving 15 bases of the junction unmatched. Germline-derived CDR1 and CDR2 are KGHSH and LQKENI. CDR3 length equals 17 residues.

The rearrangement links TRBV6-6 to TRBJ1-5; a possible D gene is TRBD1 (5 bases). V was shortened by 5 bases and J by 3 bases, with 14 bases between the two germline ends. Germline assignment: CDR1 MNHNY and CDR2 SVGAGI (reference sequence). This CDR3 contains 15 residues. For the CDR3, the DNA is TGTGCCAGCAGTAGGCCGGGGGAGAACAATCAGCCCCAGCATTTT. This codes for CASSRPGENNQPQHF.

This sequence joins TRBV2 and TRBJ2-2; no definite D call. V was shortened by 5 bases and J by 3 bases, with 13 bases between the two germline ends. The germline CDR1 and CDR2 sequences are SNHLY and FYNNEI. There are 15 residues in the CDR3. The CDR3 spells CASSPTRLDTGELFF. CDR3 nucleotides: TGTGCCAGCAGTCCCACCCGACTGGACACCGGGGAGCTGTTTTTT.

This clone was observed a single time. V usage is TRBV4-1 and J usage is TRBJ2-7; D uncertain. Trimming stripped 1 base from V and 2 bases from J, with 6 bases between. The CDR3 runs to 13 residues. The germline V gene encodes CDR1 MGHRA and CDR2 YSYEKL. The CDR3 bases are TGCGCCAGCAGCCAAGGGCTTCCCTACGAGCAGTACTTC. This encodes CASSQGLPYEQYF.

This chain connects TRBV4-3 to TRBJ1-4, with 8 nucleotides matching TRBD1. Trimming removed 1 base from V and 0 bases from J; junction bases left unmatched: 7. Germline V gene lookup returns CDR1 LGHNA and CDR2 YSLEER. The CDR3 covers 18 residues. DNA for the CDR3: TGCGCCAGCAGCCAAGTTCGGACAGGGCTTGCAACTAATGAAAAACTGTTTTTT. Residues: CASSQVRTGLATNEKLFF.

The chain joins TRBV15 to TRBJ1-1; no clear D. Trimming stripped 8 bases from V and 0 bases from J, with 4 bases between. This CDR3 is 11 amino acids long. CDR1 and CDR2 (germline): LNHNV, YYDKDF (reference sequence). CDR3 DNA sequence: TGTGCCACCGGGGTGAACACTGAAGCTTTCTTT. This sequence encodes CATGVNTEAFF.

The chain uses TRBV3-1 (or the pseudogene TRBV3-2) and TRBJ2-7; the match to TRBD2 covers 9 bases. The trim removed 0 bases at V and 2 bases at J, leaving 2 bases unmatched. Per germline, CDR1 LGHDT and CDR2 YNNKEL (reference sequence). There are 15 residues in the CDR3. The CDR3 region is CASSQEPSGTYEQYF. The DNA of the CDR3 is TGTGCCAGCAGCCAAGAACCTAGCGGGACCTACGAGCAGTACTTC.

Note on this clone: The junction departs from germline at one end; a sequencing error may be responsible. V usage is TRBV6-4 and J usage is TRBJ2-7; 9 bases align to TRBD2. The CDR3 covers 15 residues. Germline V gene lookup returns CDR1 MRHNA and CDR2 SNTAGT. The CDR3 DNA sequence: TGTGCCAGCAGTGTTGGTAGCGGGAGCTCCTACGGGCAGTACTTC. Residues: CASSVGSGSSYGQYF.

V and J are TRBV19 and TRBJ2-1, with TRBD2 identical over 10 bases. With V trimmed by 10 bases and J by 8 bases, 17 bases remained unmatched. This CDR3 contains 16 residues. Germline assignment: CDR1 LNHDA and CDR2 SQIVND (reference sequence). The CDR3 region is CAKGKGWLAGAHEQFF. CDR3 nucleotides: TGTGCCAAGGGGAAGGGCTGGCTAGCGGGAGCCCATGAGCAGTTCTTC.

This chain links TRBV18 with TRBJ2-6; D is tentatively TRBD1 or TRBD2 (5 bases each). With 0 bases removed from V and 2 bases from J, the gap between germline ends came to 8 bases. CDR1 and CDR2 from the germline V gene are KGHSH and LQKENI. The CDR3 totals 16 residues. The CDR3 DNA is TGTGCCAGCTCACCACCGGGGGACGCTGGGGCCAACGTCCTGACTTTC. Protein: CASSPPGDAGANVLTF. Together with reference TRBV18 and TRBJ2-6, the CDR3 gives the full variable domain: NAGVMQNPRHLVRRRGQEARLRCSPMKGHSHVYWYRQLPEEGLKFMVYLQKENIIDESGMPKERFSAEFPKEGPSILRIQQVVRGDSAAYFCASSPPGDAGANVLTFGAGSRLTVL.

The CDR3 is CASSPFGYEQYF. Here the CDR3 DNA reads TGTGCCAGCAGTCCATTTGGCTACGAGCAGTACTTC. V usage is TRBV27 and J usage is TRBJ2-7; no clear D. Trimming left V 5 bases short and J 3 bases short, with 8 bases between. In germline, CDR1 is MNHEY, CDR2 SMNVEV (reference sequence). This CDR3 spans 12 amino acids.

This sequence joins TRBV15 and TRBJ2-3, with D perhaps assigned TRBD1 or TRBD2 (5 bases each). The V end lost 4 bases, the J end lost 0 bases, and 17 bases lay between the germline ends. This CDR3 region has 17 residues. The germline V gene has CDR1 LNHNV and CDR2 YYDKDF (reference sequence). In DNA, the CDR3 is TGTGCCACCAGCACCGATGGGACGGCTACTAGCACAGATACGCAGTATTTT. Its protein product is CATSTDGTATSTDTQYF. Drawing the rest from reference TRBV15 and TRBJ2-3, the complete variable domain is DAMVIQNPRYQVTQFGKPVTLSCSQTLNHNVMYWYQQKSSQAPKLLFHYYDKDFNNEADTPDNFQSRRPNTSFCFLDIRSPGLGDTAMYLCATSTDGTATSTDTQYFGPGTRLTVL.

V is TRBV25-1 and J is TRBJ2-2; no clear D. The CDR3 is 11 residues long. V was cut by 4 bases and J by 6 bases, with 3 bases left in between. From germline, CDR1 is MGHDK and CDR2 SYGVNS. This CDR3 is CASSGPGELFF. The CDR3, as DNA: TGTGCCAGCAGTGGACCCGGGGAGCTGTTTTTT.

The chain has TRBV6-5 and TRBJ2-2; 8 bases align to TRBD2. Germline V gene lookup returns CDR1 MNHEY and CDR2 SVGAGI. This CDR3 has 15 amino acids. V lost 7 bases to trimming and J lost 1 base; unmatched junction nucleotides: 5. The DNA of the CDR3 is TGTGCCAGCACGGCTAGCGGGTGGAACACCGGGGAGCTGTTTTTT. It encodes CASTASGWNTGELFF.

The V gene is TRBV7-9, the J gene TRBJ1-3; D remains ambiguous. V dropped 2 bases and J dropped 1 base, with 9 bases sitting between them. The CDR3 covers 15 residues. Germline V CDR1 and CDR2: SEHNR, FQNEAQ (reference sequence). CDR3 sequence reads: CASSLQVRSGNTIYF. Written as DNA, the CDR3 is TGTGCCAGCAGCTTACAGGTTCGGTCTGGAAACACCATATATTTT.

V is TRBV5-1 and J is TRBJ1-1; D gene uncertain. V was cut by 1 base and J by 4 bases, with 5 bases left in between. The germline V gene has CDR1 SGHRS and CDR2 YFSETQ. There are 12 residues in the CDR3. The CDR3 region has the DNA TGCGCCAGCAGCTTGCGGACCACTGAAGCTTTCTTT. This codes for CASSLRTTEAFF. Looking up the rest from reference TRBV5-1 and TRBJ1-1 gives the full variable domain: KAGVTQTPRYLIKTRGQQVTLSCSPISGHRSVSWYQQTPGQGLQFLFEYFSETQRNKGNFPGRFSGRQFSNSRSEMNVSTLELGDSALYLCASSLRTTEAFFGQGTRLTVV.

The chain is built from TRBV6-5 and TRBJ1-5, with 8 bases lining up with TRBD1. Per germline, CDR1 MNHEY and CDR2 SVGAGI. The CDR3 is 14 residues long. Trimming at V came to 3 bases and at J to 5 bases, leaving 3 bases not matched to a gene. CDR3 sequence (DNA): TGTGCCAGCAGTTATTCAGGGGGCGATCAGCCCCAGCATTTT. Amino acids: CASSYSGGDQPQHF.

The chain uses TRBV30 and TRBJ1-4; 12 bases align to TRBD1. The CDR3 covers 15 residues. J was trimmed by 7 bases and V by 3 bases; bases with no gene match: 6. CDR1 and CDR2 (germline): GTSNPN, SVGIG (reference sequence). The CDR3 sequence: CAWSGTGGRGEKLFF. The CDR3 nucleotides are TGTGCCTGGAGCGGGACAGGGGGCCGTGGTGAAAAACTGTTTTTT. Filled out from reference TRBV30 and TRBJ1-4, the complete variable domain reads SQTIHQWPATLVQPVGSPLSLECTVEGTSNPNLYWYRQAAGRGLQLLFYSVGIGQISSEVPQNLSASRPQDRQFILSSKKLLLSDSGFYLCAWSGTGGRGEKLFFGSGTQLSVL.

The chain combines TRBV11-2 with TRBJ2-1; D is ambiguous. Trimming removed 0 bases at V and 4 bases at J, with 10 bases between. Per germline, CDR1 SGHAT and CDR2 FQNNGV. The CDR3 consists of 15 residues. The CDR3 reads CASSLDSASYNEQFF. CDR3 coding DNA: TGTGCCAGCAGCTTAGATTCCGCCTCGTACAATGAGCAGTTCTTC.

The rearrangement links TRBV7-9 to TRBJ2-1, with D possibly TRBD2 on 5 matching bases. The germline V and J ends were trimmed by 0 bases and 2 bases, with 8 bases remaining between them. Germline V gene data show CDR1 as SEHNR and CDR2 as FQNEAQ (reference sequence). The CDR3 runs to 15 residues. The CDR3 coding sequence is TGTGCCAGCAGCTTAGCTGAGGGTGCCTACAATGAGCAGTTCTTC. Its translation is CASSLAEGAYNEQFF.